The 8 T cell receptor beta chains presented below share a single source sample, sequenced in a study of blood T cells in healthy people across ages. With a J-beta primer mix and a sample-barcoded 5' primer, a second PCR ran about 7 to 12 cycles. TCRdb called the 5' RACE reads again in MiXCR, with one record for every CDR3 protein. The sample records roughly 1.9 million distinct CDR3 sequences, roughly two fifths being singletons. Sequenced material: blood. The receptors were sampled from a human donor in good health.

Only a few counts were recorded for this clonotype. The CDR3 coding sequence is TGTGCCAGCAGCCAAGAGGGGATGGCCAACGTCCTGACTTTC. Its translation: CASSQEGMANVLTF. The chain carries TRBV4-2 and TRBJ2-6, with D uncertain. V lost 0 bases and J 6 bases, leaving 6 bases between the germline ends. The CDR3 is 14 residues long. Germline V gene sequence: CDR1 LGHNA, CDR2 YNFKEQ.

This clonotype was found a few times. The chain carries TRBV7-9 and TRBJ1-2; 10 bases are shared with TRBD1. The CDR3 has 15 amino acids. CDR1 SEHNR and CDR2 FQNEAQ come from the germline V gene (reference sequence). The V gene end was trimmed by 4 bases and the J gene end by 8 bases; junction bases not matched to a gene: 10. CDR3 in DNA: TGTGCCAGCAGCTACGGGACAGGGGTTCCTTTCGGCTACACCTTC. It translates to CASSYGTGVPFGYTF.

There are a few counts of this clonotype. The genes are TRBV20-1 and TRBJ2-2, with 11 nucleotides matching TRBD2. The V segment lost 5 bases and the J segment 3 bases; nucleotides outside the gene matches: 14. The germline V gene has CDR1 DFQATT and CDR2 SNEGSKA (reference sequence). CDR3 length equals 18 residues. The CDR3 DNA is TGCAGTGCTCCCAGAGCGGCTAGCGGGGGGAGGTACACCGGGGAGCTGTTTTTT. Translating gives CSAPRAASGGRYTGELFF.

This clonotype was seen a handful of times. The CDR3 DNA follows: TGTGCCAGCAGTTTGCCCCTCGACAGGGGCTACGAGCAGTACTTC. Its protein product is CASSLPLDRGYEQYF. This chain links TRBV27 with TRBJ2-4; TRBD1 agrees at 8 bases. The DNA end is more similar to TRBJ2-7, so the J call may be wrong. The CDR3 contains 15 residues. Germline lookup yields CDR1 MNHEY and CDR2 SMNVEV (reference sequence).

The sample holds a few counts of this clonotype. This chain connects TRBV9 to TRBJ2-1, with D hard to call. The CDR3 has 15 amino acids. CDR1 and CDR2 from the germline V gene are SGDLS and YYNGEE. The V end was cut by 3 bases, the J end by 1 base, with 11 bases between. CDR3 in DNA: TGTGCCAGCAGCGCTCTAACGTCGTCCTACAATGAGCAGTTCTTC. It translates to CASSALTSSYNEQFF.

This clonotype was picked up a small number of times. The chain joins TRBV4-1 to TRBJ2-7; D perhaps matches TRBD1 (5 bases). Trimming took 0 bases from V and 3 from J, leaving 15 bases between them. The length of the CDR3 is 16 residues. Germline-derived CDR1 and CDR2 are MGHRA and YSYEKL. CDR3 protein: CASSQDILDSYYEQYF. The CDR3 DNA is TGCGCCAGCAGCCAAGATATCCTTGACAGTTACTACGAGCAGTACTTC.

A few counts support this clonotype. The V call is TRBV7-2, the J call TRBJ2-1, with 11 bases identical to TRBD2. This CDR3 is 15 amino acids long. Trimming took 3 bases from V and 7 from J; bases not matched to a gene: 5. Germline V CDR1 and CDR2: SGHTA, FQGNSA. The CDR3 here is CASSLSGTSGNEQFF. In DNA form, the CDR3 reads TGTGCCAGCAGCTTGTCCGGGACTAGCGGAAATGAGCAGTTCTTC.

The CDR3 nucleotides read TGTGCCAGCAGCCAATCACCTCGGGACTATGGCTACACCTTC. It specifies CASSQSPRDYGYTF. The chain is built from TRBV3-1 and TRBJ1-2, with unresolved D. Trimming left V 2 bases short and J 3 bases short, with 10 bases between. Looked up from germline, CDR1 is LGHDT and CDR2 is YNNKEL (reference sequence). CDR3 length: 14 amino acids.